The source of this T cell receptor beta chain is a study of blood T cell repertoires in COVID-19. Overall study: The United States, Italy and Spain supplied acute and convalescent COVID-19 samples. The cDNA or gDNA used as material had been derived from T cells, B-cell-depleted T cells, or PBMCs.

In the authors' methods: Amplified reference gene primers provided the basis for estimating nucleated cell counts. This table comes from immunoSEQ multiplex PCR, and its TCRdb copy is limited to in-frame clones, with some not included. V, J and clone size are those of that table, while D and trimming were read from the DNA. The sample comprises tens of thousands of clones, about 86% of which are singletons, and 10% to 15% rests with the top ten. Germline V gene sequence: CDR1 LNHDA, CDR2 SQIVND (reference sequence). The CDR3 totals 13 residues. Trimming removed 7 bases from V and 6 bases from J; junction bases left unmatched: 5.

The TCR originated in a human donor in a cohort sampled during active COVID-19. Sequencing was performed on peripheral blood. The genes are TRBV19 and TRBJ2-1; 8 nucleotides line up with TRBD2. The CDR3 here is CASNSGSPNEQFF. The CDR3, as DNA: TGTGCCAGTAACAGCGGGAGCCCCAATGAGCAGTTCTTC.